This T cell receptor (beta chain) was identified in a study of OX40 agonist ivuxolimab in advanced cancers. For context, the study as a whole: The costimulatory receptor OX40 (CD134) was targeted by ivuxolimab, a fully human IgG2 agonistic monoclonal antibody. Intravenous ivuxolimab was administered to patients every 2 weeks at six dose levels: 0.01, 0.1, 0.3, 1.5, 3 and 10 mg/kg. Of the 50 to 55 patients in dose escalation, approximately 20 had hepatocellular carcinoma, roughly 15 had melanoma, 9 had renal cell carcinoma and 9 had head and neck cancer. In the dose-escalation cohort, around four fifths of patients were male, and the mean age was 60 years with a range of roughly 20 to 79. Prior anti-PD-1, anti-PD-L1 or anti-CTLA-4 therapy was permitted, and approximately 40% of dose-escalation patients had received checkpoint inhibitors. Three dose-escalation patients achieved partial responses, one with hepatocellular carcinoma and two with cutaneous melanoma. The purpose of peripheral TCRbeta sequencing was to test whether ivuxolimab changed TCR sequence diversity and led to clonal T-cell expansion. The paper covers the monotherapy dose-escalation part of the phase I ivuxolimab trial, which included N ≈ 52 patients.

The trial excluded patients who had a history of autoimmune disease or were on systemic immunosuppression. Peripheral blood for TCR sequencing was collected from all dose cohorts at baseline, on cycle 4 day 1, and on cycle 7 day 1. Samples were obtained from an open-label, multicenter, first-in-human phase I dose-escalation trial of ivuxolimab. Adults with locally advanced or metastatic melanoma, renal cell, hepatocellular, or head and neck squamous cell carcinoma were enrolled in the trial. Before TCR sequencing, CD4+ T cells and CD8+ T cells were sorted from peripheral blood as separate populations. Genomic DNA was isolated from the sorted cells so that the TCRbeta CDR3 region could be sequenced. TCRbeta CDR3 regions were sequenced using the immunoSEQ Assay. The table comes from immuneACCESS by way of TCRdb, which keeps in-frame sequences with V and J called. Part of the clones is missing from these tables; in studies checked, under half for an unresolved V gene and the rest for unknown reasons. This sample lists approximately 70,000 clones; about 88% were detected once. The top ten constitute more than 0.85% of the sample.

Results the study describes overall, beyond this receptor: Low levels of normalized T-cell clonal expansion were also seen in some patients who did not respond. In partial responders in the 0.1-3.0 mg/kg groups, normalized peripheral clonal expansion was found to be among the lowest, especially among CD8+ T cells. At doses of 0.1 to 3.0 mg/kg, clonal expansion of both CD4+ and CD8+ T cells in blood was seen between baseline and week 6. Antigen specificity was not determined for the clonally expanded peripheral T cells. After ivuxolimab, CD8+ T cells had more expanded clones than CD4+ T cells on average.

With regard to this clone: This clone's antigen is unknown. Per-nucleotide qualities are absent, and no much larger clonotype sits a single base away.

From cysteine to phenylalanine, the CDR3 is 14 amino acids long. Here the CDR3 DNA is all that survives: 42 bases in frame from base 1. Between the V and J ends, shortened by 5 bases and 0 bases respectively, the junction contains 9 bases. Taken from the germline V gene, the CDR1 and CDR2 loops are SGHTA and FQGTGA. The receptor chain draws on TRBV7-3 and TRBJ2-3; no D segment can be confidently identified. The source is an adult with an advanced solid tumor such as melanoma, head and neck, liver or kidney cancer. Source: CD4+ or CD8+ T cells sorted from blood, taken in a trial of the OX40 agonist ivuxolimab. The CDR3 sequence is CASSPASSTDTQYF. The nucleotide sequence is TGTGCCAGCAGCCCAGCAAGCAGCACAGATACGCAGTATTTT.